The 16 T cell receptor beta chains listed next were all sequenced from one sample in a study of blood T cells in healthy people across ages. Then a second PCR, running about 6 to 12 cycles, was carried out with a sample-barcoded 5' primer and a J-beta primer mix. TCRdb reprocessed the 5' RACE reads via MiXCR and lists one record per CDR3 protein. The sample carries 550,000 to 750,000 distinct CDR3 sequences, 21% recorded once. Input material: blood. The receptor source for this set is a man between 65 and 85 years old in good health.

Notes on this clonotype: A much larger clone is a single base away; this may be a read error. The CDR3 does not close with the conserved phenylalanine or tryptophan, likely indicating a read error. The chain uses TRBV18 and TRBJ2-5, with 7 bases that match TRBD2. CDR3 length: 15 residues. V lost 2 bases and J lost 3; bases outside the gene matches: 6. Germline CDR1 reads KGHSH; CDR2 reads LQKENI. The chain's CDR3 is CASSPRTSRKETQYL. The CDR3 DNA is TGTGCCAGCTCACCAAGGACTAGTCGGAAAGAGACCCAGTACCTC.

V gene TRBV28 combines with J gene TRBJ1-2; weak D call: TRBD1 (6 bases). Germline values: CDR1 MDHEN, CDR2 SYDVKM. The V gene lost 9 bases and the J gene lost 2 bases, with 19 bases spanning the gap. The CDR3 covers 15 residues. Written as DNA, the CDR3 is TGTGCCAGTATGAAGACCGGGACACGAAACTATGGCTACACCTTC. As protein: CASMKTGTRNYGYTF.

The chain couples TRBV6-5 to TRBJ1-3; the D is unclear. Deletions cut 5 bases from V and 1 base from J, with 9 bases between. The CDR3 is made up of 14 amino acids. CDR1 and CDR2 from the germline V gene are MNHEY and SVGAGI. Here the CDR3 reads CASSRTPSGNTIYF. For the CDR3, the DNA is TGTGCCAGCAGTCGGACCCCTTCTGGAAACACCATATATTTT.

This clonotype has just a few counts. The chain links TRBV9 to TRBJ1-2, with D tentatively TRBD1 (5 bases). V was shortened by 3 bases and J by 3 bases, with 6 bases between the two germline ends. The CDR3 loop spans 12 amino acids. CDR1 is SGDLS, CDR2 YYNGEE, per germline. The DNA of the CDR3 is TGTGCCAGCAGCGGGGGGTACTATGGCTACACCTTC. This codes for CASSGGYYGYTF.

The chain recombines TRBV9 with TRBJ2-1; 7 positions agree with TRBD1. This CDR3 has 17 residues. Germline loops: CDR1 SGDLS, CDR2 YYNGEE. V lost 3 bases to trimming and J lost 6 bases; unmatched junction nucleotides: 15. The CDR3 spells CASSAQTGDLPSNEQFF. In DNA form, the CDR3 reads TGTGCCAGCAGCGCCCAAACAGGGGACCTCCCTTCCAATGAGCAGTTCTTC.

The chain joins TRBV5-1 to TRBJ1-1; D call uncertain. The V gene's germline CDR1 is SGHRS and CDR2 YFSETQ. The V and J ends lost 0 bases and 6 bases respectively, with 9 bases between them. The CDR3 totals 13 residues. DNA of the CDR3: TGCGCCAGCAGCTTGGCCGGCAGCGCTGAAGCTTTCTTT. It codes for CASSLAGSAEAFF.

This clonotype was seen more than once but under ten times. Its ends do not fully match the called genes, so a read error is possible. The rearrangement links TRBV20-1 to TRBJ2-3, with D tentatively TRBD1 or TRBD2 (5 bases each). The CDR3 is 15 residues long. Germline-derived CDR1 and CDR2 are DFQATT and SNEGSKA (reference sequence). The CDR3 nucleotides are TGCAGTGCTGGAGACGGGACCACCACCACCGATACGCAGTATTTT. Translating it yields CSAGDGTTTTDTQYF.

The table lists this clonotype with a few counts. The CDR3 bases are TGTGCCAGCTCCGGGCGGAATTACAATGAGCAGTTCTTC. Its translation: CASSGRNYNEQFF. The V and J genes are TRBV13 and TRBJ2-1; unclear D gene. Germline assignment: CDR1 PRHDT and CDR2 FYEKMQ (reference sequence). The CDR3 has 13 amino acids. V lost 8 bases, J lost 4 bases, and 12 bases lay in between.

This chain uses TRBV24-1 with TRBJ2-3; 10 nucleotides align to TRBD2. J was trimmed by 6 bases and V by 4 bases; bases with no gene match: 6. The germline V gene has CDR1 KGHDR and CDR2 SFDVKD. This CDR3 contains 15 residues. CDR3 region: CATSEAGTSADTQYF. CDR3 sequence (DNA): TGTGCCACCAGTGAAGCCGGGACTAGCGCCGATACGCAGTATTTT.

The chain is built from TRBV7-6 and TRBJ2-5; TRBD2 is a possible D gene (6 bases). The DNA matches TRBJ2-7 better at its end, which makes the J call doubtful. The CDR3 consists of 15 residues. Germline loops: CDR1 SGHVS, CDR2 FNYEAQ. CDR3 sequence reads: CASSSDVAGSYEQYF. DNA of the CDR3: TGTGCCAGCAGCTCCGACGTGGCGGGGTCCTACGAGCAGTACTTC.

The chain is built from TRBV5-1 and TRBJ1-4; the D gene is possibly TRBD1 (6 bases). The CDR3 extends over 13 amino acids. The V and J ends lost 6 bases and 7 bases respectively, with 13 bases between them. Germline CDR1 reads SGHRS; CDR2 reads YFSETQ. CDR3 DNA: TGCGCCAGCACCGGGGCAGGGGTTGAAAAACTGTTTTTT. This gives the protein CASTGAGVEKLFF.

This clonotype was recorded a few times. CDR3 bases: TGCAGTGCCCTGCCCGGACTAGCGGGACTTCAGGAGCAGTTCTTC. Translated, it gives CSALPGLAGLQEQFF. This sequence joins TRBV20-1 and TRBJ2-1; TRBD2 matches 12 bases. Looked up from germline, CDR1 is DFQATT and CDR2 is SNEGSKA (reference sequence). V dropped 6 bases and J dropped 10; count of bases not matched to a gene: 13. CDR3 size: 15 residues.

The V gene is TRBV4-1, the J gene TRBJ2-5, with D possibly called TRBD1 or TRBD2 (5 bases each). The J call may be wrong; the DNA end is better matched by TRBJ2-7. CDR3 length equals 13 residues. CDR1 is MGHRA and CDR2 is YSYEKL in the germline V gene. The CDR3 DNA is TGCGCCAGCAGCCAAGAACGAGGGGTCGAGCAGTACTTC. The encoded protein is CASSQERGVEQYF.

This clonotype was seen a handful of times. The V and J genes are TRBV20-1 and TRBJ2-2, with TRBD2 identical over 9 bases. The V gene's germline CDR1 is DFQATT and CDR2 SNEGSKA (reference sequence). The CDR3 has 18 amino acids. The V segment lost 0 bases and the J segment 4 bases; nucleotides outside the gene matches: 12. The CDR3 DNA follows: TGCAGTGCTAGAGATAGCGGGAGCCGCTATCAGGGCACCGGGGAGCTGTTTTTT. Protein sequence: CSARDSGSRYQGTGELFF.

J is TRBJ2-1 and V is TRBV12-3 or TRBV12-4; D unclear. Trimming pared 7 bases from V and 4 bases from J, leaving 11 bases between. There are 13 residues in the CDR3. The CDR3 loop is CASTFRRYNEQFF. CDR3 coding DNA: TGTGCCAGCACCTTTAGACGGTACAATGAGCAGTTCTTC.

This clonotype has a handful of counts. The V call is TRBV9, the J call TRBJ2-5; the D gene is possibly TRBD2 (6 bases). Germline V lookup: CDR1 SGDLS, CDR2 YYNGEE. V shed 0 bases and J shed 5 bases, with 17 bases lying between them. The CDR3 length is 16 residues. The CDR3 DNA reads as TGTGCCAGCAGCGTAGCTCCCGGAGATCGGGGGGAGACCCAGTACTTC. Encoded protein: CASSVAPGDRGETQYF.